These 17 T cell receptor beta chains were all obtained from the same sample, sequenced in a study of CD8 T cells in Susac syndrome. After extraction with the RNeasy kit, roughly 0.45 to 1 ug of the RNA was reverse transcribed using random hexamers. TCRdb re-called the immunoSEQ multiplex PCR reads through MiXCR, storing one row per CDR3 protein. The data show approximately 68,000 distinct CDR3 sequences, about 95% seen once. The sequencing input was CD8+ T cells from PBMCs. Every receptor here comes from a human donor with multiple sclerosis.

This chain connects TRBV4-1 to TRBJ1-1, with D maybe TRBD1 (5 bases). This CDR3 is 15 amino acids long. The germline V gene encodes CDR1 MGHRA and CDR2 YSYEKL. Deletions cut 3 bases from V and 1 base from J, with 12 bases between. The CDR3 sequence is CASSHPGTGNTEAFF. CDR3 coding DNA: TGCGCCAGCAGCCACCCCGGGACCGGGAACACTGAAGCTTTCTTT.

DNA for the CDR3: TGTGCCAGCAGTTTGACCGGGGGCCGCTCACCCCTCCACTTT. It codes for CASSLTGGRSPLHF. The chain couples TRBV12-3 or TRBV12-4 to TRBJ1-6, with TRBD1 as a possible D gene (6 bases). V was shortened by 3 bases and J by 10 bases, with 13 bases between the two germline ends. The CDR3 extends over 14 amino acids.

This clonotype was found a few times. The rearrangement joins TRBV6-1 to TRBJ1-2; TRBD1 matches at 8 bases. V lost 5 bases, J lost 4 bases, and 12 bases stayed unmatched. Per the germline V gene, CDR1 is MNHNS and CDR2 is SASEGT. This CDR3 is built from 16 residues. The CDR3 loop reads CASSPAGAGGAYGYTF. In DNA form, the CDR3 reads TGTGCCAGCAGTCCTGCCGGAGCAGGGGGCGCCTATGGCTACACCTTC.

This rearrangement joins TRBV7-9 to TRBJ2-2; D remains unclear. This CDR3 has 14 residues. Trimming pared 3 bases from V and 3 bases from J, leaving 8 bases between. CDR1 SEHNR and CDR2 FQNEAQ come from the germline V gene (reference sequence). CDR3 coding DNA: TGTGCCAGCAGCTTTAAAGATTACACCGGGGAGCTGTTTTTT. Translation gives CASSFKDYTGELFF.

This clonotype has only one observation. J is TRBJ2-1 and V is TRBV5-1; 12 bases match TRBD2. Losses at the gene ends were 4 bases for V and 11 bases for J; bases not matched to a gene: 10. CDR1 is SGHRS and CDR2 is YFSETQ in the germline V gene. The length of the CDR3 is 15 residues. CDR3 sequence reads: CASSQSSGRADKQFF. The DNA of the CDR3 is TGCGCCAGCAGCCAATCTAGCGGGAGGGCCGATAAGCAGTTCTTC.

This clonotype was seen once. The rearrangement links TRBV5-4 to TRBJ2-7; 11 nucleotides match TRBD2. Germline CDR1 and CDR2: SGHNT and YYREEE (reference sequence). V lost 1 base, J lost 6 bases, and 9 bases stayed unmatched. This CDR3 spans 16 amino acids. The CDR3 DNA sequence: TGTGCCAGCAGCTTGAGACAACTAGCGGGGGCGGCCGAGCAGTACTTC. It translates to CASSLRQLAGAAEQYF.

The gene calls are TRBV7-8 and TRBJ2-5, with D possibly matching TRBD2 (7 bases). The CDR3 sequence is 17 residues long. From germline, CDR1 is SGHVS and CDR2 FQNEAQ. V lost 7 bases to trimming and J lost 4 bases, with 25 bases between them. The CDR3 reads CASNGALGGLSLETQYF. CDR3 DNA sequence: TGTGCCAGCAACGGAGCTCTCGGGGGGCTCTCACTAGAGACCCAGTACTTC.

This chain links TRBV9 with TRBJ1-2; no firm D call. V was pared by 3 bases and J by 0 bases, with 15 bases between. Germline V CDR1 and CDR2: SGDLS, YYNGEE. The CDR3 spans 16 residues. Written as DNA, the CDR3 is TGTGCCAGCAGCGAACCCCGGGAGGGAGCTAACTATGGCTACACCTTC. Its translation is CASSEPREGANYGYTF.

The chain combines TRBV12-3 or TRBV12-4 with TRBJ2-1; D not certain. The CDR3 length is 11 residues. V was pared by 3 bases and J by 8 bases, with 5 bases between. DNA of the CDR3: TGTGCCAGCAGTTTGTCCTATGAGCAGTTCTTC. This encodes CASSLSYEQFF.

This clonotype has only one observation. The V and J genes are TRBV6-5 and TRBJ1-1; 8 nucleotides align to TRBD1. CDR3 length: 13 residues. The ends lost 4 bases at V and 5 bases at J; junction bases unmatched: 3. CDR1 is MNHEY, CDR2 SVGAGI, per germline. This CDR3 reads CASSLGQATEAFF. The DNA of the CDR3 is TGTGCCAGCAGTTTGGGACAGGCTACTGAAGCTTTCTTT.

The chain has TRBV30 and TRBJ2-2; D remains ambiguous. This CDR3 is built from 11 residues. Germline V gene sequence: CDR1 GTSNPN, CDR2 SVGIG (reference sequence). V was shortened by 5 bases and J by 6 bases, with 7 bases between the two germline ends. In nucleotides, the CDR3 is TGTGCCTGGGCAGAAGCCGGGGAGCTGTTTTTT. It codes for CAWAEAGELFF. Full variable domain (rest looked up from reference TRBV30 and TRBJ2-2): SQTIHQWPATLVQPVGSPLSLECTVEGTSNPNLYWYRQAAGRGLQLLFYSVGIGQISSEVPQNLSASRPQDRQFILSSKKLLLSDSGFYLCAWAEAGELFFGEGSRLTVL.

This clonotype showed up just once. The genes are TRBV12-3 or TRBV12-4 and TRBJ1-1, with a tentative D call TRBD1 (5 bases). The CDR3 runs to 14 residues. V lost 6 bases and J 3 bases, leaving 14 bases between the germline ends. The CDR3 loop reads CASSPGTRDTEAFF. The CDR3 DNA reads as TGTGCCAGCAGCCCCGGGACGAGGGACACTGAAGCTTTCTTT.

The chain uses TRBV20-1 and TRBJ2-2; TRBD2 might be the D (6 bases). The CDR3 totals 15 residues. From germline, CDR1 is DFQATT and CDR2 SNEGSKA (reference sequence). Trimming removed 5 bases from V and 0 bases from J, with 13 bases in between. In DNA form, the CDR3 reads TGCAGTGCTTCCTTGGAGGGAACGAACACCGGGGAGCTGTTTTTT. Translated: CSASLEGTNTGELFF.

The chain couples TRBV29-1 to TRBJ1-4, with D possibly matching TRBD1 (5 bases). CDR3 size: 14 residues. CDR1 and CDR2 (germline): SQVTM, ANQGSEA. V lost 3 bases and J lost 0, with 8 bases in between. CDR3: CSVETTATNEKLFF. The CDR3 nucleotides read TGCAGCGTTGAGACGACAGCAACTAATGAAAAACTGTTTTTT.

V and J are TRBV7-9 and TRBJ2-7; D is possibly TRBD1 or TRBD2 (6 bases each). This CDR3 is built from 14 residues. The V end was cut by 10 bases, the J end by 3 bases, with 19 bases between. Germline CDR1 reads SEHNR; CDR2 reads FQNEAQ (reference sequence). The CDR3: CATRSPGANYEQYF. In DNA form, the CDR3 reads TGTGCCACACGTTCCCCGGGGGCTAACTACGAGCAGTACTTC. The full variable domain, its missing parts supplied by reference TRBV7-9 and TRBJ2-7, is DTGVSQNPRHKITKRGQNVTFRCDPISEHNRLYWYRQTLGQGPEFLTYFQNEAQLEKSRLLSDRFSAERPKGSFSTLEIQRTEQGDSAMYLCATRSPGANYEQYFGPGTRLTVT.

This chain's CDR3 is CAISGEKNGYEQYF. The CDR3 coding sequence is TGTGCCATCAGTGGAGAAAAAAACGGATACGAGCAGTACTTC. J is TRBJ2-7 and V is TRBV10-3; D not certain. This CDR3 has 14 amino acids. Germline-derived CDR1 and CDR2 are ENHRY and SYGVKD. V lost 4 bases to trimming and J lost 4 bases, with 14 bases between them.

The V call is TRBV7-8, the J call TRBJ2-5, with no clear D. The germline V and J ends were trimmed by 2 bases and 1 base, with 8 bases remaining between them. The length of the CDR3 is 14 residues. The germline CDR1 and CDR2 sequences are SGHVS and FQNEAQ. CDR3 protein: CASSLWNTQETQYF. For the CDR3, the DNA is TGTGCCAGCAGCTTATGGAATACCCAAGAGACCCAGTACTTC.